These T cell receptor beta chains were read from a single sample in a study of T-cell reconstitution after alpha-beta-depleted transplantation in children. Via MiXCR, TCRdb re-called the PCR reads, giving one row per CDR3 protein. The sample comprises nearly 550,000 distinct CDR3 sequences, approximately 20% of which are singletons, and 2.5% to 4% rests with the top ten. The sample here was PBMCs from the stem cell graft donor, taken from the stem cell graft. The receptors come from a human donor who donated a stem cell graft to a child with acute lymphoblastic leukemia. The CDR3 runs from the conserved cysteine through the conserved F or W. D genes are given only for firm matches. Clone size appears in some rows only: once, few, many, or a class for an expanded clone.

D	V	J	size	DNA	CDR3
TRBD2	TRBV4-2	TRBJ2-1	few	TGTGCCAGCAGCCAGGTTAGCGGGAGGGCTTTTCGCAATGAGCAGTTCTTC	CASSQVSGRAFRNEQFF
TRBD1	TRBV7-9	TRBJ1-5	-	TGTGCCAGCAGCCGAAAAGGACAGGGGGGGGATCAGCCCCAGCATTTT	CASSRKGQGGDQPQHF
TRBD1	TRBV12-3/TRBV12-4	TRBJ1-5	few	TGTGCCAGCAGTCCAACTACAGGGGGCAATCAGCCCCAGCATTTT	CASSPTTGGNQPQHF
-	TRBV5-8	TRBJ1-1	few	TGTGCCAGCAGCTTGGGGCCGGGAAACACTGAAGCTTTCTTT	CASSLGPGNTEAFF
TRBD2	TRBV2	TRBJ2-1	many	TGTGCCAGCAGTCAAGGACTAGCGCCTTACAATGAGCAGTTCTTC	CASSQGLAPYNEQFF
TRBD1	TRBV24-1	TRBJ1-2	many	TGTGCCACCAGCGGGAGTGAATCGGGACAGGGGTTCTATGGCTACACCTTC	CATSGSESGQGFYGYTF
-	TRBV3-1	TRBJ2-5	-	TGTGCCAGCAGCCAAGGGCGGAAGGTAGAGACCCAGTACTTC	CASSQGRKVETQYF
-	TRBV5-5	TRBJ2-2	few	TGTGCCAGCAGCTTCGATTACACCGGGGAGCTGTTTTTT	CASSFDYTGELFF
-	TRBV18	TRBJ2-7	-	TGTGCCAGCTCACCAGGGGCGTACTACGAGCAGTACTTC	CASSPGAYYEQYF
-	TRBV20-1	TRBJ2-5	few	TGCAGTGCTGGGCAGGGTCGGGAGACCCAGTACTTC	CSAGQGRETQYF
-	TRBV5-6	TRBJ2-7	few	TGTGCCAGCAGCTTTGATCTAGGCTACGAGCAGTACTTC	CASSFDLGYEQYF
TRBD2	TRBV5-1	TRBJ2-3	-	TGCGCCAGCACTAGCGGAAGACATAGCACAGATACGCAGTATTTT	CASTSGRHSTDTQYF
TRBD2	TRBV5-1	TRBJ2-1	-	TGCGCCAGCAGCTTGGCCGGGAAGCGGGAACACAATGAGCAGTTCTTC	CASSLAGKREHNEQFF
-	TRBV5-1	TRBJ2-1	-	TGCGCCAGCAGCTCAGCGGTAGGGTTGGGGAATGAGCAGTTCTTC	CASSSAVGLGNEQFF
TRBD1	TRBV5-1	TRBJ2-7	-	TGCGCCAGCAGCAGTGACAGGGGGCGCCTCTACGAGCAGTACTTC	CASSSDRGRLYEQYF
TRBD2	TRBV4-1	TRBJ2-5	-	TGCGCCAGCAGCCAAGATTCGGCGGGGGAAGAGACCCAGTACTTC	CASSQDSAGEETQYF
-	TRBV18	TRBJ2-5	few	TGTGCCAGCTCACTTTTGGAGGGGCTCCAAGAGACCCAGTACTTC	CASSLLEGLQETQYF
TRBD2	TRBV19	TRBJ2-3	-	TGTGCCAGTAGGAGCGGGAGTTCTAGCACAGATACGCAGTATTTT	CASRSGSSSTDTQYF
-	TRBV9	TRBJ2-2	few	TGTGCCAGCAGCGTAGGGCCGGGTACGAAGGCCGGGGAGCTGTTTTTT	CASSVGPGTKAGELFF
-	TRBV7-9	TRBJ2-3	-	TGTGCCAGCAGCTTCGCGGAAGGCGGCACAGATACGCAGTATTTT	CASSFAEGGTDTQYF
-	TRBV5-1	TRBJ2-7	many	TGCGCCAGCAGTTCTGACTCGTCCTACGAGCAGTACTTC	CASSSDSSYEQYF
-	TRBV5-1	TRBJ2-7	few	TGCGCCAGCAGCTTGGTAGCGGACTCCTACGAGCAGTACTTC	CASSLVADSYEQYF
TRBD2	TRBV6-5	TRBJ2-3	-	TGTGCCAGCAGTTACTCGTTCGTAGCGGGACCATCCACAGATACGCAGTATTTT	CASSYSFVAGPSTDTQYF
TRBD1	TRBV20-1	TRBJ1-2	-	TGCAGTGCCGCGTTCGGGACAGGGGGCGTGTATGGCTACACCTTC	CSAAFGTGGVYGYTF
TRBD1	TRBV12-3/TRBV12-4	TRBJ2-3	-	TGTGCCAGCAGACAGGGGGCCATCACAGATACGCAGTATTTT	CASRQGAITDTQYF
-	TRBV9	TRBJ1-1	few	TGTGCCAGCACGGAAGGGACGGGGAACACTGAAGCTTTCTTT	CASTEGTGNTEAFF